These 5 T cell receptor beta chains came from one sample sequenced in a study of blood T cell repertoires in COVID-19 (dated by TCRdb to the early 2020s). The library was obtained by the immunoSEQ multiplex PCR assay. TCRdb's version of the immuneACCESS table is confined to in-frame rearrangements and falls short of the full clone set. An unresolved V gene accounts for under half of the shortfall where checked; the remainder is of unknown origin. Present in this sample are approximately 170,000 clones, 70% to 85% of which were seen just once. Of the sample, less than 15% falls within the top ten clones. The sample consisted of PBMCs or T cells enriched from blood (not recorded which). The receptors originated from a man in his forties or fifties who had recovered from COVID-19.

CDR3 DNA: TGCGCCAGCAGCCTTGGGCGGGGGACAAATAATGAAAAACTGTTTTTT. Its protein is CASSLGRGTNNEKLFF. The chain links TRBV4-1 to TRBJ1-4, with D possibly matching TRBD1 (6 bases). Germline assignment: CDR1 MGHRA and CDR2 YSYEKL. With 4 bases removed from V and 4 bases from J, the gap between germline ends came to 16 bases. This CDR3 comprises 16 residues.

A single count supports this clone. The chain joins TRBV5-1 to TRBJ1-1; no clear D gene. CDR1 is SGHRS and CDR2 is YFSETQ in the germline V gene. The length of the CDR3 is 15 residues. Trimming pared 0 bases from V and 6 bases from J, leaving 15 bases between. CDR3 DNA sequence: TGCGCCAGCAGCTTGGGACGTAGTACCCAGGCTGAAGCTTTCTTT. Translated, it gives CASSLGRSTQAEAFF.

The chain joins TRBV6-4 to TRBJ2-1; 9 bases align to TRBD2. CDR3 length: 16 residues. The V gene's germline CDR1 is MRHNA and CDR2 SNTAGT. The junction had 9 bases not matched to a gene; V was cut back by 0 bases and J by 9 bases. CDR3: CASSDSEAGGIFEQFF. The CDR3 nucleotides are TGTGCCAGCAGTGACTCGGAAGCGGGGGGCATTTTTGAGCAGTTCTTC.

Only one count was recorded for this clone. The chain joins TRBV29-1 to TRBJ1-5, with 9 bases matching TRBD1. Germline loops: CDR1 SQVTM, CDR2 ANQGSEA. The CDR3 runs to 17 residues. The junction had 13 bases not matched to a gene; V was cut back by 7 bases and J by 0 bases. The CDR3 DNA sequence: TGCAGCGCGGGGGACAGGGCGGGAACTAATAGCAATCAGCCCCAGCATTTT. Its translation: CSAGDRAGTNSNQPQHF.

This chain joins TRBV6-4 and TRBJ2-2; D is unclear. The CDR3 spans 14 residues. The germline CDR1 and CDR2 sequences are MRHNA and SNTAGT. Trimming removed 3 bases at V and 2 bases at J, with 7 bases between. CDR3 amino acids: CASSDQFNTGELFF. CDR3 nucleotide sequence: TGTGCCAGCAGTGATCAGTTCAACACCGGGGAGCTGTTTTTT.